These 30 T cell receptor beta chains came from one sample sequenced in a study of cytomegalovirus exposure and HLA in healthy donors. The PCR employed 60 Vbeta primers together with 13 Jbeta primers. Repertoires were generated with immunoSEQ multiplex PCR, while TCRdb's copy carries only in-frame clones and drops some. The sample has roughly 130,000 clones; about two thirds are singletons. Sequenced input: PBMCs. The origin of the receptors is a man between 35 and 55 years old in good health and CMV-seropositive.

This clone was detected only a few times. Other DNA sequences of this sample code for an identical CDR3. The chain joins TRBV28 to TRBJ2-5; D is uncertain. The CDR3 contains 11 residues. Germline CDR1 reads MDHEN; CDR2 reads SYDVKM. V was cut by 2 bases and J by 5 bases, with 3 bases left in between. The CDR3 here is CASSLRETQYF. In DNA form, the CDR3 reads TGTGCCAGCAGTTTACGGGAGACCCAGTACTTC.

The gene calls are TRBV5-1 and TRBJ1-4; maybe TRBD1 (5 bases). V was trimmed by 0 bases and J by 4 bases, leaving 7 bases between them. Germline V gives CDR1 SGHRS, CDR2 YFSETQ. The CDR3 runs to 14 residues. In DNA, the CDR3 is TGCGCCAGCAGCTTGGGACAGCGTAATGAAAAACTGTTTTTT. It translates to CASSLGQRNEKLFF.

This sequence joins TRBV5-5 and TRBJ1-2, with D maybe TRBD1 (6 bases). The CDR3 length is 18 residues. With 4 bases removed from V and 4 bases from J, the gap between germline ends came to 26 bases. From germline, CDR1 is SGHKS and CDR2 YYEKEE (reference sequence). In DNA form, the CDR3 reads TGTGCCAGCAGCCAGATAACTGCCAGGGGTAAACTTGGCTATGGCTACACCTTC. Protein sequence: CASSQITARGKLGYGYTF.

This CDR3 reads CAISEGEKYQPQHF. As DNA, the CDR3 is TGTGCCATCAGTGAAGGAGAAAAATATCAGCCCCAGCATTTT. This sequence joins TRBV10-3 and TRBJ1-5; no clear D. V lost 3 bases and J 5 bases, leaving 11 bases between the germline ends. Germline V gives CDR1 ENHRY, CDR2 SYGVKD. This CDR3 spans 14 amino acids.

The rearrangement uses TRBV4-1 and TRBJ1-2; D call uncertain. The germline CDR1 and CDR2 sequences are MGHRA and YSYEKL. The CDR3 totals 10 residues. The ends were cut back, 4 bases at V and 7 bases at J, with 4 bases in the middle. CDR3 nucleotides: TGCGCCAGCAGCCCGGGTGGCTACACCTTC. It encodes CASSPGGYTF.

As concerns this clone: Its ends do not fully match the called genes, so a read error is possible. This chain connects TRBV7-7 to TRBJ2-3; the match to TRBD2 covers 14 bases. CDR1 and CDR2 (germline): SSHAT, FNYEAQ (reference sequence). This CDR3 is built from 16 residues. The CDR3 protein is CASSPGLAGGADTQYF. The CDR3 DNA sequence: TGTGCTAGCAGCCCTGGACTAGCGGGAGGTGCAGATACGCAGTATTTT. The whole variable domain, filled in from reference TRBV7-7 and TRBJ2-3, reads GAGVSQSPRYKVTKRGQDVTLRCDPISSHATLYWYQQALGQGPEFLTYFNYEAQPDKSGLPSDRFSAERPEGSISTLTIQRTEQRDSAMYRCASSPGLAGGADTQYFGPGTRLTVL.

This clone was seen only a few times. V gene TRBV7-9 combines with J gene TRBJ1-3; D ambiguous. CDR3 length equals 13 residues. Trimming pared 8 bases from V and 0 bases from J, leaving 8 bases between. Germline CDR1 SEHNR, CDR2 FQNEAQ (reference sequence). The CDR3 region is CASQKDSGNTIYF. CDR3 coding DNA: TGTGCCAGCCAGAAAGACTCTGGAAACACCATATATTTT.

This sequence joins TRBV21-1 and TRBJ2-7; the table assigns TRBD1, which was not confirmed against the DNA. TRBV21-1 is a pseudogene locus. The CDR3 covers 17 residues. DNA for the CDR3: TGTGCCAGCAGCAAAGCGAAGGACAGGGCGGACTCCCACGAGCAGTACTTC. As protein: CASSKAKDRADSHEQYF.

J is TRBJ1-5 and V is TRBV2; no clear D. V gave up 4 bases and J gave up 2 bases, with 9 bases separating them. Germline values: CDR1 SNHLY, CDR2 FYNNEI. The CDR3 is 14 residues long. The CDR3 spells CASSGGLGNQPQHF. The CDR3 coding sequence is TGTGCCAGCAGTGGAGGGCTCGGCAATCAGCCCCAGCATTTT.

V usage is TRBV18 and J usage is TRBJ1-2, with D maybe TRBD1 (6 bases). The V end was cut by 6 bases, the J end by 4 bases, with 15 bases between. Germline CDR1 KGHSH, CDR2 LQKENI. This CDR3 has 14 amino acids. DNA of the CDR3: TGTGCCAGCTCTCCAGGGGCCCAGACCTATGGCTACACCTTC. Translation: CASSPGAQTYGYTF.

A single count supports this clone. The V gene is TRBV28, the J gene TRBJ2-5, with TRBD2 matching 7 bases. Germline assignment: CDR1 MDHEN and CDR2 SYDVKM. The trim removed 7 bases at V and 3 bases at J, leaving 11 bases unmatched. This CDR3 has 15 residues. In nucleotides, the CDR3 is TGTGCCAGCATTACGGGAGGTCTGGGAAAAGAGACCCAGTACTTC. Translating it yields CASITGGLGKETQYF.

This clone has only one observation. The V call is TRBV6-6, the J call TRBJ1-5; D might be TRBD1 (5 bases). Trimming removed 3 bases at V and 5 bases at J, with 14 bases between. This CDR3 spans 15 amino acids. CDR1 and CDR2 (germline): MNHNY, SVGAGI (reference sequence). The CDR3 loop is CASSYTGQGDQPQHF. CDR3 nucleotides: TGTGCCAGCAGTTATACAGGTCAGGGCGATCAGCCCCAGCATTTT.

The chain is built from TRBV6-1 and TRBJ2-3, with D unresolved. Germline lookup yields CDR1 MNHNS and CDR2 SASEGT. V lost 3 bases and J 6 bases, leaving 13 bases between the germline ends. The CDR3 loop spans 14 amino acids. The CDR3 nucleotides read TGTGCCAGCAGTGACGGGTTTTCAAGGGATACGCAGTATTTT. Translating gives CASSDGFSRDTQYF.

The chain recombines TRBV14 with TRBJ2-5, with D unclear. There are 17 residues in the CDR3. CDR1 is SGHDN, CDR2 FVKESK, per germline. The germline V and J ends were trimmed by 6 bases and 4 bases, with 24 bases remaining between them. As DNA, the CDR3 is TGTGCCAGCAGAAAAGCGACCTCTAGAGGCCCGGGAGAGACCCAGTACTTC. It is translated as CASRKATSRGPGETQYF. The full variable domain, in which reference TRBV14 and TRBJ2-5 provide the parts outside the CDR3, is EAGVTQFPSHSVIEKGQTVTLRCDPISGHDNLYWYRRVMGKEIKFLLHFVKESKQDESGMPNNRFLAERTGGTYSTLKVQPAELEDSGVYFCASRKATSRGPGETQYFGPGTRLLVL.

V is TRBV5-1 and J is TRBJ1-3; 7 nucleotides agree with TRBD1. Germline V lookup: CDR1 SGHRS, CDR2 YFSETQ. The CDR3 length is 15 residues. V dropped 0 bases and J dropped 6; count of bases not matched to a gene: 6. DNA of the CDR3: TGCGCCAGCAGCTTGGGACAGGGCATTCAAAACACCATATATTTT. Translating it yields CASSLGQGIQNTIYF. The complete variable domain, with remaining parts taken from reference TRBV5-1 and TRBJ1-3, reads KAGVTQTPRYLIKTRGQQVTLSCSPISGHRSVSWYQQTPGQGLQFLFEYFSETQRNKGNFPGRFSGRQFSNSRSEMNVSTLELGDSALYLCASSLGQGIQNTIYFGEGSWLTVV.

This clone occurred a few times. The chain recombines TRBV5-1 with TRBJ1-4; perhaps TRBD1 as D (6 bases). The CDR3 sequence is 15 residues long. The V and J ends lost 0 bases and 0 bases respectively, with 6 bases between them. Germline V CDR1 and CDR2: SGHRS, YFSETQ. The CDR3 loop reads CASSLGTATNEKLFF. The CDR3 DNA reads TGCGCCAGCAGCTTGGGGACAGCAACTAATGAAAAACTGTTTTTT.

Only a few counts were recorded for this clone. The chain is built from TRBV28 and TRBJ1-2; 8 positions agree with TRBD1. From germline, CDR1 is MDHEN and CDR2 SYDVKM. The CDR3 totals 14 residues. V dropped 7 bases and J dropped 5; count of bases not matched to a gene: 9. This CDR3 reads CASTSQGAWYGYTF. The CDR3, as DNA: TGTGCCAGCACCTCTCAGGGGGCTTGGTATGGCTACACCTTC.

This chain joins TRBV30 and TRBJ2-7; possibly TRBD2 for D (5 bases). The CDR3 contains 15 residues. V was trimmed by 0 bases and J by 5 bases, leaving 17 bases between them. Germline V CDR1 and CDR2: GTSNPN, SVGIG (reference sequence). This CDR3 is CAWSVGLYKLNEQYF. CDR3 DNA: TGTGCCTGGAGTGTAGGACTCTACAAATTGAACGAGCAGTACTTC.

V usage is TRBV19 and J usage is TRBJ1-2, with a tentative D call TRBD1 (5 bases). CDR1 and CDR2 (germline): LNHDA, SQIVND (reference sequence). CDR3 length: 16 residues. V was pared by 1 base and J by 3 bases, with 15 bases between. Written as DNA, the CDR3 is TGTGCCAGTAGTATAGTCGACAGTGCCAGGGACTATGGCTACACCTTC. Its translation is CASSIVDSARDYGYTF. Variable domain in full (rest from reference TRBV19 and TRBJ1-2): DGGITQSPKYLFRKEGQNVTLSCEQNLNHDAMYWYRQDPGQGLRLIYYSQIVNDFQKGDIAEGYSVSREKKESFPLTVTSAQKNPTAFYLCASSIVDSARDYGYTFGSGTRLTVV.

The gene calls are TRBV18 and TRBJ2-5; D not resolved. Trimming left V 3 bases short and J 6 bases short, with 8 bases between. Germline V gene data show CDR1 as KGHSH and CDR2 as LQKENI. The CDR3 covers 12 residues. Written as DNA, the CDR3 is TGTGCCAGCTCACCGAACAGCCAGACCCAGTACTTC. Protein sequence: CASSPNSQTQYF.

V usage is TRBV30 and J usage is TRBJ2-7, with 11 bases aligning to TRBD2. The junction had 9 bases not matched to a gene; V was cut back by 5 bases and J by 3 bases. The CDR3 extends over 15 amino acids. In germline, CDR1 is GTSNPN, CDR2 SVGIG (reference sequence). The CDR3 protein is CAWAAPGLAVYEQYF. CDR3 sequence (DNA): TGTGCCTGGGCTGCACCGGGACTAGCGGTCTACGAGCAGTACTTC.

This clone was picked up one time. The chain links TRBV25-1 to TRBJ2-5; 7 nucleotides align to TRBD2. Germline trimming cut 0 bases from V and 7 bases from J; bases unmatched to any gene: 5. CDR3 size: 14 residues. From germline, CDR1 is MGHDK and CDR2 SYGVNS. CDR3 DNA: TGTGCCAGCAGTGAATATGCTAGCGGCGCGACCCAGTACTTC. Protein product: CASSEYASGATQYF.

This clone has only a few counts. The rearrangement links TRBV19 to TRBJ1-1; D is undetermined. The germline CDR1 and CDR2 sequences are LNHDA and SQIVND (reference sequence). V lost 7 bases and J 1 base, leaving 10 bases between the germline ends. The CDR3 sequence is 13 residues long. The CDR3: CASTPRGNTEAFF. The CDR3 nucleotides are TGTGCCAGTACCCCGAGAGGGAACACTGAAGCTTTCTTT.

The genes are TRBV7-9 and TRBJ2-2; the D is unclear. The CDR3 runs 12 residues. The germline V gene encodes CDR1 SEHNR and CDR2 FQNEAQ (reference sequence). V was pared by 7 bases and J by 3 bases, with 6 bases between. The CDR3, as DNA: TGTGCCAGCACGTCGTACACCGGGGAGCTGTTTTTT. This encodes CASTSYTGELFF.

This clone was seen more than once but under ten times. The gene calls are TRBV5-1 and TRBJ1-4; tentative D call: TRBD1 (6 bases). This CDR3 is 14 amino acids long. Germline loops: CDR1 SGHRS, CDR2 YFSETQ. Trimming removed 1 base from V and 7 bases from J, with 11 bases in between. The CDR3, as DNA: TGCGCCAGCAGCTTGAACAGGGAGGGTGAAAAACTGTTTTTT. Protein: CASSLNREGEKLFF. The variable domain in full, completed from reference TRBV5-1 and TRBJ1-4, reads KAGVTQTPRYLIKTRGQQVTLSCSPISGHRSVSWYQQTPGQGLQFLFEYFSETQRNKGNFPGRFSGRQFSNSRSEMNVSTLELGDSALYLCASSLNREGEKLFFGSGTQLSVL.

J is TRBJ2-2 and V is TRBV4-1; D is unclear. The CDR3 has 13 residues. V lost 4 bases, J lost 2 bases, and 5 bases lay in between. Germline CDR1 MGHRA, CDR2 YSYEKL. The DNA for the CDR3 is TGCGCCAGCAGCCGACAAAACACCGGGGAGCTGTTTTTT. Translation gives CASSRQNTGELFF.

This rearrangement joins TRBV2 to TRBJ2-1; TRBD2 might be the D (6 bases). The V and J ends lost 4 bases and 5 bases respectively, with 18 bases between them. This CDR3 has 16 amino acids. From germline, CDR1 is SNHLY and CDR2 FYNNEI. This CDR3 is CASSVVPQTRDNEQFF. The CDR3 DNA follows: TGTGCCAGCAGTGTCGTTCCCCAGACTAGGGACAATGAGCAGTTCTTC.

This clone was recorded a few times. This chain connects TRBV2 to TRBJ1-1, with 7 bases fitting TRBD1. The germline V gene encodes CDR1 SNHLY and CDR2 FYNNEI. This CDR3 has 15 amino acids. V lost 0 bases to trimming and J lost 2 bases; unmatched junction nucleotides: 3. The CDR3 nucleotides read TGTGCCAGCAGTGAAGCGGGACAGAGAAACACTGAAGCTTTCTTT. Translated: CASSEAGQRNTEAFF.

J is TRBJ1-1 and V is TRBV6-5; TRBD1 agrees at 8 bases. The CDR3 totals 14 residues. The germline gives CDR1 MNHEY, CDR2 SVGAGI. Trimming took 5 bases from V and 5 from J; bases not matched to a gene: 7. This CDR3 reads CASSKNRGGTEAFF. In DNA, the CDR3 is TGTGCCAGCAGTAAAAACAGGGGGGGGACTGAAGCTTTCTTT.

The rearrangement joins TRBV27 to TRBJ1-3, with 7 bases matching TRBD1. The CDR3 totals 16 residues. The J segment lost 0 bases and the V segment lost 5 bases, leaving 7 bases of the junction unmatched. Germline V lookup: CDR1 MNHEY, CDR2 SMNVEV (reference sequence). CDR3 DNA: TGTGCCAGCAGTCCCACGAGGGGGCCCTCTGGAAACACCATATATTTT. Its translation: CASSPTRGPSGNTIYF.